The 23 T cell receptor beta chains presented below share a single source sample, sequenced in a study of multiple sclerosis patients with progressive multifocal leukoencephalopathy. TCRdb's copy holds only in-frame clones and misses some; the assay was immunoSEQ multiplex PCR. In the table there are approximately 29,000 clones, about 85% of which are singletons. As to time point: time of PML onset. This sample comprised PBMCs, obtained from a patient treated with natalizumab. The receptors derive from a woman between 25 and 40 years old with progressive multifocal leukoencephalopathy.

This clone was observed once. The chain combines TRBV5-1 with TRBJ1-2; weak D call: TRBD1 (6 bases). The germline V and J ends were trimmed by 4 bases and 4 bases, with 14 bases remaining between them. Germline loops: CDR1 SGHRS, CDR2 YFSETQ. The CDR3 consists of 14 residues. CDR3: CASSPLGQFYGYTF. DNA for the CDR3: TGCGCCAGCAGCCCCCTCGGACAGTTCTATGGCTACACCTTC. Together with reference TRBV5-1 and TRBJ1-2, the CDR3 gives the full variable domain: KAGVTQTPRYLIKTRGQQVTLSCSPISGHRSVSWYQQTPGQGLQFLFEYFSETQRNKGNFPGRFSGRQFSNSRSEMNVSTLELGDSALYLCASSPLGQFYGYTFGSGTRLTVV.

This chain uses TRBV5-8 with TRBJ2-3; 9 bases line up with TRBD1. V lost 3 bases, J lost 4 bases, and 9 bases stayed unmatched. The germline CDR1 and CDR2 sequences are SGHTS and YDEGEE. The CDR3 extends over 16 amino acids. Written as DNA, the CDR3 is TGTGCCAGCAGCTCGGCCGACAGGGGGAACGCAGATACGCAGTATTTT. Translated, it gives CASSSADRGNADTQYF.

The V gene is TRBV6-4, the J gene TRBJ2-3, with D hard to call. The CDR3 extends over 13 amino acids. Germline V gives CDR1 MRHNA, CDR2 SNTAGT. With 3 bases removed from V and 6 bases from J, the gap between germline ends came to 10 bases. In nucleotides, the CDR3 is TGTGCCAGCAGTGAACAACCCGGGGATACGCAGTATTTT. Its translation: CASSEQPGDTQYF.

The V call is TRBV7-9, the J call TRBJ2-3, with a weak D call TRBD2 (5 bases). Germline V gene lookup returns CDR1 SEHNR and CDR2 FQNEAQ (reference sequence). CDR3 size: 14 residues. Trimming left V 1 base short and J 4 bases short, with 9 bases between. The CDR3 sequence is CASSLVAGADTQYF. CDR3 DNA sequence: TGTGCCAGCAGCTTAGTCGCCGGGGCAGATACGCAGTATTTT.

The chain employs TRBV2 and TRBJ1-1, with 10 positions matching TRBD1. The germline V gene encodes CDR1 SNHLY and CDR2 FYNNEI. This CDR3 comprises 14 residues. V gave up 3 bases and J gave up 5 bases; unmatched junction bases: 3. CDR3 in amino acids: CASSETGGRTEAFF. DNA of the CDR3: TGTGCCAGCAGTGAGACAGGGGGCCGAACTGAAGCTTTCTTT.

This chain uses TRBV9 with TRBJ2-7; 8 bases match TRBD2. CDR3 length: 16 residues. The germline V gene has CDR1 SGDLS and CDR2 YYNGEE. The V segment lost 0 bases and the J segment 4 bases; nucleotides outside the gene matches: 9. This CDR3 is CASSVGPAGASYEQYF. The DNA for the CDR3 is TGTGCCAGCAGCGTAGGCCCAGCGGGAGCCTCTTACGAGCAGTACTTC.

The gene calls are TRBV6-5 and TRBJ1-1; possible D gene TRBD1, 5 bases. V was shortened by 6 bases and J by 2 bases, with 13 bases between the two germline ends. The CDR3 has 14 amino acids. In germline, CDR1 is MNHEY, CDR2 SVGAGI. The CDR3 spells CASRQQVLNTEAFF. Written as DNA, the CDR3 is TGTGCCAGCAGACAACAGGTTCTAAACACTGAAGCTTTCTTT.

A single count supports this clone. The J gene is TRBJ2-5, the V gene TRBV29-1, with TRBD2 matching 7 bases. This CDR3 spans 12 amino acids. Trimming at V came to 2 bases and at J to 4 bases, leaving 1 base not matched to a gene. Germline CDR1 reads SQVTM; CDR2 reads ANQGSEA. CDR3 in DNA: TGCAGCGTTGAACCGGGAGGAGAGACCCAGTACTTC. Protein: CSVEPGGETQYF.

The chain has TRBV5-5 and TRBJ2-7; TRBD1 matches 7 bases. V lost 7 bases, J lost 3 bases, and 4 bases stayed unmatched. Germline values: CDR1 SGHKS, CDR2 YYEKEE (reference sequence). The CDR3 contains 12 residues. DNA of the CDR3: TGTGCCAGCCTGGGACAGCTCTACGAGCAGTACTTC. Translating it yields CASLGQLYEQYF. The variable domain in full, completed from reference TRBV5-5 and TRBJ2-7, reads DAGVTQSPTHLIKTRGQQVTLRCSPISGHKSVSWYQQVLGQGPQFIFQYYEKEERGRGNFPDRFSARQFPNYSSELNVNALLLGDSALYLCASLGQLYEQYFGPGTRLTVT.

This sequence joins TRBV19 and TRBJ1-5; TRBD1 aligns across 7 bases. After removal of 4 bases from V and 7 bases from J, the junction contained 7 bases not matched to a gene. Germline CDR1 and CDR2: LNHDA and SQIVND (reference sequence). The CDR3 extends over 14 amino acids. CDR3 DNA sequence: TGTGCCAGTAGTACTCACAGGGGCGGACAGCCCCAGCATTTT. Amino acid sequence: CASSTHRGGQPQHF.

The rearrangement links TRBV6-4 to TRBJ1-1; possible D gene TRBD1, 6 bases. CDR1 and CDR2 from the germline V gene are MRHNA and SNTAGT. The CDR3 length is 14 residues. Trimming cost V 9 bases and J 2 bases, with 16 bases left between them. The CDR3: CARREGGPNTEAFF. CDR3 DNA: TGTGCCAGACGCGAGGGGGGACCCAACACTGAAGCTTTCTTT.

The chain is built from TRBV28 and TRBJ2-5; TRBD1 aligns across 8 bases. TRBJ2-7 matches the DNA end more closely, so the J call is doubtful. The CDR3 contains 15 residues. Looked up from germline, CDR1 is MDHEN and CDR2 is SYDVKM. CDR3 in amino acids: CASSLGTGLYYEQYF. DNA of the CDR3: TGTGCCAGCAGTTTAGGGACAGGACTGTACTACGAGCAGTACTTC.

This CDR3 is CASSGTPRTDEQFF. CDR3 nucleotide sequence: TGTGCCAGCAGTGGGACCCCTAGGACTGATGAGCAGTTCTTC. The chain couples TRBV11-2 to TRBJ2-1; D could derive from TRBD1 or TRBD2 (5 bases each). Germline V gene sequence: CDR1 SGHAT, CDR2 FQNNGV. This CDR3 is 14 amino acids long. V lost 6 bases and J 8 bases, leaving 17 bases between the germline ends.

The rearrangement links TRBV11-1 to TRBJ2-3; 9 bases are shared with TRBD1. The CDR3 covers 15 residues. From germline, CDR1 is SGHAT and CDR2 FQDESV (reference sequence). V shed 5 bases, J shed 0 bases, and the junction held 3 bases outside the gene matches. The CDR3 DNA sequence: TGTGCCAGCAGCACAGGGACAGGGAGCACAGATACGCAGTATTTT. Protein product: CASSTGTGSTDTQYF.

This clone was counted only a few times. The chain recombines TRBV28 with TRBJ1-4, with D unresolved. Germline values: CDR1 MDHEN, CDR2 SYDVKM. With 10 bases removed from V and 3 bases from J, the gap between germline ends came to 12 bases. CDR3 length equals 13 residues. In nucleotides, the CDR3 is TGTGCCACTACGGACGGAGCTAATGAAAAACTGTTTTTT. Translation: CATTDGANEKLFF.

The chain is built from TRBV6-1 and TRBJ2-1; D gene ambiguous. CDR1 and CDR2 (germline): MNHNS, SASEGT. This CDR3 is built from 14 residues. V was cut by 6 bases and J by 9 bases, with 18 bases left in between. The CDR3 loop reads CASRHRPEAGEQFF. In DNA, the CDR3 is TGTGCCAGCAGACACCGGCCCGAAGCAGGTGAGCAGTTCTTC.

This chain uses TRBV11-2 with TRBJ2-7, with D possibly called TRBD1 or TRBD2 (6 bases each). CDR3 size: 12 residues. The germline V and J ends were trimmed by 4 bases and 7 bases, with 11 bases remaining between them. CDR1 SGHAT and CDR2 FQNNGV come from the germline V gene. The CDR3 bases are TGTGCCAGCAGCTCGCCGGGGGCAGAGCAGTACTTC. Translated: CASSSPGAEQYF.

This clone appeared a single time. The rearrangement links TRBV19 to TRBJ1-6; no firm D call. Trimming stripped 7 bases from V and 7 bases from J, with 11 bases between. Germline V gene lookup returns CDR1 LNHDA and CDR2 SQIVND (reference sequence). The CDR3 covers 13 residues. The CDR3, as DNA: TGTGCCAGTACCCTCGGGAACAATTCACCCCTCCACTTT. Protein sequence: CASTLGNNSPLHF. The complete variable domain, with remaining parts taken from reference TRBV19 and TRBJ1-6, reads DGGITQSPKYLFRKEGQNVTLSCEQNLNHDAMYWYRQDPGQGLRLIYYSQIVNDFQKGDIAEGYSVSREKKESFPLTVTSAQKNPTAFYLCASTLGNNSPLHFGNGTRLTVT.

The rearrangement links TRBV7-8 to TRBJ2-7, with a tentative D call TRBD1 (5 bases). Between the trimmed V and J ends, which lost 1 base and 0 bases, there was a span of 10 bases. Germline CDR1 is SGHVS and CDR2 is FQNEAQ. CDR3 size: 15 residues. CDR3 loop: CASSLVGVGSYEQYF. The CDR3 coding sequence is TGTGCCAGCAGCTTAGTAGGGGTAGGCTCCTACGAGCAGTACTTC.

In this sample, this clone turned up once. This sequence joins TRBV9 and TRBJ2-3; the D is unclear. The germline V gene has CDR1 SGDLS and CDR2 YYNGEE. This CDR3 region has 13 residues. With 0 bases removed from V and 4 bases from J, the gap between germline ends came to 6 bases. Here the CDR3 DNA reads TGTGCCAGCAGCGTAGAAGTCCCAGATACGCAGTATTTT. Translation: CASSVEVPDTQYF.

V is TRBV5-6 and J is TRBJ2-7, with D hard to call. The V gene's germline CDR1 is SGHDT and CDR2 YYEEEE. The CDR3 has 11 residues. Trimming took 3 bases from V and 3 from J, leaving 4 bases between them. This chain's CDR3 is CASSSLYEQYF. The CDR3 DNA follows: TGTGCCAGCAGCTCGCTCTACGAGCAGTACTTC.

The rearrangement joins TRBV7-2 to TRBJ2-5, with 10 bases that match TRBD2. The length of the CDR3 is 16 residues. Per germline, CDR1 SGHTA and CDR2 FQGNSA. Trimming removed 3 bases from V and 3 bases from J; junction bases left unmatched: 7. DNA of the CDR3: TGTGCCAGCAGCTTTACCCCACTAGCGGGGAAAGAGACCCAGTACTTC. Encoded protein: CASSFTPLAGKETQYF.

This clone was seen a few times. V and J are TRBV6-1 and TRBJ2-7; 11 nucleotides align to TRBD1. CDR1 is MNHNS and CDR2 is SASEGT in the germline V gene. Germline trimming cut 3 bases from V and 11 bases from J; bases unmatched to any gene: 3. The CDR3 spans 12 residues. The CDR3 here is CASSEGQGGKYF. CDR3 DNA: TGTGCCAGCAGTGAGGGACAGGGGGGGAAGTACTTC.